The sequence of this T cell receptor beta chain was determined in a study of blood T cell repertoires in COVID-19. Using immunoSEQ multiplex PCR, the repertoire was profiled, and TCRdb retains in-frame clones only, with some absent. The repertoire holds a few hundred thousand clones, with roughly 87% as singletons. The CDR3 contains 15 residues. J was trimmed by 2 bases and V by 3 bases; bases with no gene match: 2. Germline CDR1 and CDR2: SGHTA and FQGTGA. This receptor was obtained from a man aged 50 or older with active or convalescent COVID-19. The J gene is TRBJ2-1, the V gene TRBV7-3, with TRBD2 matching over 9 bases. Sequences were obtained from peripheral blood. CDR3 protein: CASSFSGGTYNEQFF. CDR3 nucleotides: TGTGCCAGCAGCTTCAGCGGGGGGACCTACAATGAGCAGTTCTTC.